A single sample gave rise to the 23 T cell receptor beta chains below, sequenced in a study of T cell responses to AZD1222 COVID-19 vaccine. Sequencing used immunoSEQ multiplex PCR; TCRdb keeps in-frame clones, though not all of them. The sample contains about 130,000 clones, around 90% of which appear only once. The sample here was peripheral blood, taken on day 0 of AZD1222 vaccination. The receptor source for this set is an adult in good health.

The V and J genes are TRBV19 and TRBJ1-6; D gene unclear. V lost 1 base to trimming and J lost 9 bases, with 7 bases between them. CDR1 and CDR2 (germline): LNHDA, SQIVND (reference sequence). The CDR3 length is 13 residues. Here the CDR3 reads CASSIVGISPLHF. In nucleotides, the CDR3 is TGTGCCAGTAGTATAGTTGGGATTTCACCCCTCCACTTT. The variable domain in full, completed from reference TRBV19 and TRBJ1-6, reads DGGITQSPKYLFRKEGQNVTLSCEQNLNHDAMYWYRQDPGQGLRLIYYSQIVNDFQKGDIAEGYSVSREKKESFPLTVTSAQKNPTAFYLCASSIVGISPLHFGNGTRLTVT.

The chain combines TRBV4-1 with TRBJ1-1, with D hard to call. V lost 0 bases and J lost 0, with 14 bases in between. This CDR3 spans 17 amino acids. CDR1 is MGHRA, CDR2 YSYEKL, per germline. Here the CDR3 DNA reads TGCGCCAGCAGCCAAGATACCCCCCGGGGTCTGAACACTGAAGCTTTCTTT. Encoded protein: CASSQDTPRGLNTEAFF.

The genes are TRBV7-9 and TRBJ2-3; the match to TRBD2 covers 8 bases. With 3 bases clipped from V and 3 bases from J, the junction kept 2 bases outside the gene matches. CDR1 is SEHNR and CDR2 is FQNEAQ in the germline V gene (reference sequence). CDR3 length: 14 amino acids. The CDR3 spells CASSFQRGTDTQYF. The CDR3 coding sequence is TGTGCCAGCAGCTTTCAGCGGGGGACAGATACGCAGTATTTT. The full variable domain, with the rest looked up from reference TRBV7-9 and TRBJ2-3, is DTGVSQNPRHKITKRGQNVTFRCDPISEHNRLYWYRQTLGQGPEFLTYFQNEAQLEKSRLLSDRFSAERPKGSFSTLEIQRTEQGDSAMYLCASSFQRGTDTQYFGPGTRLTVL.

The gene calls are TRBV7-2 and TRBJ2-2; D gene ambiguous. Germline-derived CDR1 and CDR2 are SGHTA and FQGNSA. V lost 3 bases and J lost 6, with 5 bases in between. The CDR3 consists of 12 residues. The chain's CDR3 is CASSFLSGELFF. Written as DNA, the CDR3 is TGTGCCAGCAGCTTTTTATCCGGGGAGCTGTTTTTT.

This rearrangement joins TRBV19 to TRBJ1-6; possibly TRBD1 for D (5 bases). The CDR3 totals 14 residues. V lost 6 bases and J 8 bases, leaving 14 bases between the germline ends. Germline V gene sequence: CDR1 LNHDA, CDR2 SQIVND (reference sequence). CDR3 residues: CASRPQGGYSPLHF. DNA of the CDR3: TGTGCCAGTAGACCCCAGGGAGGTTATTCACCCCTCCACTTT.

This chain links TRBV9 with TRBJ2-1; the D call may be TRBD1 or TRBD2 (6 bases each). The germline V gene has CDR1 SGDLS and CDR2 YYNGEE. Trimming took 4 bases from V and 10 from J, leaving 18 bases between them. The CDR3 has 14 amino acids. CDR3 residues: CASSPLGGLSEQFF. The DNA for the CDR3 is TGTGCCAGCAGCCCTCTGGGGGGCTTGAGCGAGCAGTTCTTC.

This chain uses TRBV27 with TRBJ1-2; 10 bases line up with TRBD1. The CDR3 length is 14 residues. V dropped 9 bases and J dropped 4; count of bases not matched to a gene: 8. The germline V gene has CDR1 MNHEY and CDR2 SMNVEV (reference sequence). This chain's CDR3 is CASGTGVSGYGYTF. The CDR3 DNA sequence: TGTGCCAGTGGGACAGGGGTTAGTGGCTATGGCTACACCTTC.

This chain connects TRBV7-2 to TRBJ2-7; D uncertain. The CDR3 extends over 15 amino acids. The germline CDR1 and CDR2 sequences are SGHTA and FQGNSA. V lost 1 base to trimming and J lost 4 bases, with 14 bases between them. The CDR3 DNA reads TGTGCCAGCAGCTTAGAAGGCCTTTTTGCTTACGAGCAGTACTTC. Amino acids: CASSLEGLFAYEQYF.

The J gene is TRBJ1-6, the V gene TRBV5-1, with 7 nucleotides matching TRBD1. CDR1 and CDR2 from the germline V gene are SGHRS and YFSETQ. This CDR3 has 15 amino acids. V trimming: 5 bases; J trimming: 7 bases; junction bases outside the gene matches: 9. The CDR3 is CASRRQGIPNSPLHF. CDR3 bases: TGCGCCAGCAGAAGACAGGGAATTCCCAATTCACCCCTCCACTTT. The full variable domain, completed using reference TRBV5-1 and TRBJ1-6, is KAGVTQTPRYLIKTRGQQVTLSCSPISGHRSVSWYQQTPGQGLQFLFEYFSETQRNKGNFPGRFSGRQFSNSRSEMNVSTLELGDSALYLCASRRQGIPNSPLHFGNGTRLTVT.

The CDR3 reads CASSLVGPGPGFF. As DNA, the CDR3 is TGTGCCAGCAGCTTAGTTGGGCCAGGGCCAGGTTTCTTT. This chain uses TRBV7-2 with TRBJ1-1; D perhaps matches TRBD1 (5 bases). Trimming pared 1 base from V and 13 bases from J, leaving 16 bases between. Germline lookup yields CDR1 SGHTA and CDR2 FQGNSA. This CDR3 has 13 amino acids. Using reference TRBV7-2 and TRBJ1-1 for the parts outside the CDR3, the full variable domain is GAGVSQSPSNKVTEKGKDVELRCDPISGHTALYWYRQSLGQGLEFLIYFQGNSAPDKSGLPSDRFSAERTGGSVSTLTIQRTQQEDSAVYLCASSLVGPGPGFFGQGTRLTVV.

Only one count was recorded for this clone. This chain links TRBV6-2 or TRBV6-3 with TRBJ1-2; D is unresolved. Germline CDR1 and CDR2: MNHEY and SVGEGT. The CDR3 is 14 residues long. Trimming pared 2 bases from V and 6 bases from J, leaving 13 bases between. DNA for the CDR3: TGTGCCAGCAGTTACCCCGGGCCGTTAAATGGCTACACCTTC. Amino acid sequence: CASSYPGPLNGYTF.

The chain carries TRBV7-2 and TRBJ1-1; D is undetermined. V was cut by 3 bases and J by 1 base, with 6 bases left in between. Germline assignment: CDR1 SGHTA and CDR2 FQGNSA. The CDR3 consists of 13 residues. The CDR3, as DNA: TGTGCCAGCAGCTTCTCCCGGAACACTGAAGCTTTCTTT. Translated, it gives CASSFSRNTEAFF.

This rearrangement joins TRBV2 to TRBJ2-3; no definite D call. The V gene lost 3 bases and the J gene lost 1 base, with 11 bases spanning the gap. CDR3 length equals 15 residues. The germline V gene encodes CDR1 SNHLY and CDR2 FYNNEI. The CDR3 loop reads CASSEIQAGTDTQYF. For the CDR3, the DNA is TGTGCCAGCAGTGAGATTCAGGCGGGCACAGATACGCAGTATTTT. Full variable domain (missing parts from reference TRBV2 and TRBJ2-3): EPEVTQTPSHQVTQMGQEVILRCVPISNHLYFYWYRQILGQKVEFLVSFYNNEISEKSEIFDDQFSVERPDGSNFTLKIRSTKLEDSAMYFCASSEIQAGTDTQYFGPGTRLTVL.

The chain couples TRBV5-4 to TRBJ1-1; D remains unclear. The CDR3 covers 15 residues. Germline CDR1 and CDR2: SGHNT and YYREEE (reference sequence). V was clipped by 0 bases and J by 0 bases, with 9 bases between them. CDR3 amino acids: CASSLDLGMNTEAFF. DNA of the CDR3: TGTGCCAGCAGCTTGGACTTGGGGATGAACACTGAAGCTTTCTTT.

The CDR3 spells CASSLARRETQYF. The CDR3 DNA reads as TGTGCCAGCAGCTTAGCGCGAAGGGAGACCCAGTACTTC. The rearrangement uses TRBV7-7 and TRBJ2-5, with D unresolved. Trimming shortened V by 0 bases and J by 5 bases, and 7 bases separated the two germline ends. This CDR3 is 13 amino acids long. Germline values: CDR1 SSHAT, CDR2 FNYEAQ (reference sequence).

The chain couples TRBV5-1 to TRBJ2-1; D is possibly TRBD1 (6 bases). Trimming removed 0 bases from V and 5 bases from J, with 12 bases in between. Germline V gene data show CDR1 as SGHRS and CDR2 as YFSETQ. The CDR3 spans 15 residues. CDR3 DNA sequence: TGCGCCAGCAGCTTGGGGACAGCGCTTAACAATGAGCAGTTCTTC. Its protein is CASSLGTALNNEQFF. Variable domain in full (rest from reference TRBV5-1 and TRBJ2-1): KAGVTQTPRYLIKTRGQQVTLSCSPISGHRSVSWYQQTPGQGLQFLFEYFSETQRNKGNFPGRFSGRQFSNSRSEMNVSTLELGDSALYLCASSLGTALNNEQFFGPGTRLTVL.

V gene TRBV5-1 combines with J gene TRBJ1-1; D call uncertain. Trimming cost V 0 bases and J 1 base, with 7 bases left between them. CDR3 length equals 14 residues. Germline CDR1 and CDR2: SGHRS and YFSETQ. The CDR3 sequence: CASSLVAGNTEAFF. The CDR3 DNA reads TGCGCCAGCAGCTTGGTGGCAGGGAACACTGAAGCTTTCTTT.

This clone has a handful of counts. Other DNA sequences in this sample translate to the same CDR3. The J gene is TRBJ1-3, the V gene TRBV3-1 (or the pseudogene TRBV3-2); D unresolved. This CDR3 spans 15 amino acids. The V end was cut by 1 base, the J end by 0 bases, with 7 bases between. Looked up from germline, CDR1 is LGHDT and CDR2 is YNNKEL (reference sequence). CDR3 bases: TGTGCCAGCAGCCAAGGTGGGAGCTCTGGAAACACCATATATTTT. This translates into CASSQGGSSGNTIYF.

The J gene is TRBJ1-1, the V gene TRBV5-1, with D perhaps matching TRBD1 (6 bases). Germline lookup yields CDR1 SGHRS and CDR2 YFSETQ. Trimming shortened V by 7 bases and J by 0 bases, and 13 bases separated the two germline ends. The CDR3 consists of 14 residues. The DNA for the CDR3 is TGCGCCAGCTCTGGGGGGCTACTGAACACTGAAGCTTTCTTT. Residues: CASSGGLLNTEAFF.

This rearrangement joins TRBV4-2 to TRBJ2-7, with D possibly called TRBD1 or TRBD2 (6 bases each). Germline V lookup: CDR1 LGHNA, CDR2 YNFKEQ. V gave up 3 bases and J gave up 5 bases, with 23 bases separating them. The CDR3 is made up of 17 amino acids. The DNA of the CDR3 is TGTGCCAGCAGCCATTTCGGGGGAAACAGGGAAGGGAACGAGCAGTACTTC. This codes for CASSHFGGNREGNEQYF.

This clone was counted once. This sequence joins TRBV24-1 and TRBJ2-3; 8 bases line up with TRBD1. The CDR3 runs 15 residues. Germline values: CDR1 KGHDR, CDR2 SFDVKD. V shed 4 bases, J shed 4 bases, and the junction held 6 bases outside the gene matches. The CDR3 reads CATSDSRGRADTQYF. In DNA form, the CDR3 reads TGTGCCACCAGTGACTCCAGGGGGCGCGCAGATACGCAGTATTTT.

The rearrangement joins TRBV19 to TRBJ1-1; unclear D gene. V lost 8 bases and J lost 1, with 11 bases in between. Germline CDR1 is LNHDA and CDR2 is SQIVND (reference sequence). The CDR3 is made up of 13 amino acids. The CDR3 nucleotides read TGTGCCAGTTATGTGTCGGGGAACACTGAAGCTTTCTTT. This sequence encodes CASYVSGNTEAFF.

The genes are TRBV3-1 (or the pseudogene TRBV3-2) and TRBJ2-7; D is uncertain. V was trimmed by 4 bases and J by 0 bases, leaving 4 bases between them. CDR3 length equals 12 residues. CDR1 and CDR2 from the germline V gene are LGHDT and YNNKEL (reference sequence). The CDR3 DNA follows: TGTGCCAGCAGCCCCAGCTCCTACGAGCAGTACTTC. This gives the protein CASSPSSYEQYF.